Following are 9 T cell receptor beta chains from one sample sequenced in a study of blood T cell repertoires in COVID-19. This table comes from immunoSEQ multiplex PCR, and its TCRdb copy is limited to in-frame clones, with some not included. In the table there are almost 500,000 clones, roughly nine tenths of which are singletons. The sequenced sample was PBMCs or T cells enriched from blood (not recorded which). The receptor set was obtained from a woman aged 60-70 years who had recovered from COVID-19.

The chain carries TRBV24-1 and TRBJ2-2; maybe TRBD2 (5 bases). The CDR3 spans 14 residues. The V and J ends lost 4 bases and 3 bases respectively, with 8 bases between them. CDR1 and CDR2 from the germline V gene are KGHDR and SFDVKD. The CDR3 DNA is TGTGCCACCAGTGAGGACTTTCACACCGGGGAGCTGTTTTTT. It encodes CATSEDFHTGELFF.

The rearrangement joins TRBV10-2 to TRBJ1-3, with 9 nucleotides matching TRBD1. The V and J ends lost 7 bases and 2 bases, in that order; junction bases with no gene match: 6. This CDR3 has 15 amino acids. Germline V CDR1 and CDR2: WSHSY, SAAADI. In nucleotides, the CDR3 is TGCGCCAGCAAACTCGGGACAGGGACTGGAAACACCATATATTTT. This translates into CASKLGTGTGNTIYF.

The V and J genes are TRBV5-4 and TRBJ1-2; D gene uncertain. The germline V and J ends were trimmed by 0 bases and 4 bases, with 10 bases remaining between them. Germline V gene data show CDR1 as SGHNT and CDR2 as YYREEE (reference sequence). There are 14 residues in the CDR3. The CDR3 spells CASSLVEGTYGYTF. In DNA form, the CDR3 reads TGTGCCAGCAGCTTGGTGGAGGGAACCTATGGCTACACCTTC. The full variable domain, rest sourced from reference TRBV5-4 and TRBJ1-2, is ETGVTQSPTHLIKTRGQQVTLRCSSQSGHNTVSWYQQALGQGPQFIFQYYREEENGRGNFPPRFSGLQFPNYSSELNVNALELDDSALYLCASSLVEGTYGYTFGSGTRLTVV.

This chain joins TRBV6-2 or TRBV6-3 and TRBJ2-5, with 8 positions matching TRBD2. Germline loops: CDR1 MNHEY, CDR2 SVGEGT. Unmatched junction bases numbered 7, after V lost 2 bases and J lost 2 bases. The CDR3 consists of 16 residues. CDR3 protein: CASSYRGGTRQETQYF. The CDR3 coding sequence is TGTGCCAGCAGTTACCGGGGGGGAACTAGGCAAGAGACCCAGTACTTC.

V is TRBV18 and J is TRBJ2-2, with 9 bases matching TRBD1. The CDR3 extends over 13 amino acids. Germline CDR1 KGHSH, CDR2 LQKENI. The ends lost 8 bases at V and 7 bases at J; junction bases unmatched: 5. The CDR3 coding sequence is TGTGCCAGCGAACAGGGGGCTAACGGGGAGCTGTTTTTT. Protein product: CASEQGANGELFF.

This clone appeared a single time. This chain uses TRBV5-6 with TRBJ2-7; TRBD1 is a possible D gene (6 bases). Germline values: CDR1 SGHDT, CDR2 YYEEEE. The germline V and J ends were trimmed by 0 bases and 7 bases, with 14 bases remaining between them. The CDR3 totals 14 residues. The CDR3 region has the DNA TGTGCCAGCAGCTTGGAAAATACAGGGAAAGAGCAGTACGTC. Translated: CASSLENTGKEQYV.

As DNA, the CDR3 is TGTGCCAGCAGACCTAATCCGGGACATGGAGCTTTCTTT. Its translation is CASRPNPGHGAFF. The chain carries TRBV6-5 and TRBJ1-1, with D tentatively TRBD1 (6 bases). CDR3 length equals 13 residues. Germline assignment: CDR1 MNHEY and CDR2 SVGAGI. V lost 6 bases and J 10 bases, leaving 18 bases between the germline ends.

V usage is TRBV24-1 and J usage is TRBJ1-2; D gene uncertain. Trimming took 0 bases from V and 1 from J, leaving 2 bases between them. Germline CDR1 is KGHDR and CDR2 is SFDVKD. CDR3 length equals 13 residues. The CDR3 region is CATSDLYNYGYTF. CDR3 nucleotides: TGTGCCACCAGTGATTTGTATAACTATGGCTACACCTTC.

This CDR3 is CATAWGGGGQTGELFF. The CDR3 DNA follows: TGTGCCACCGCATGGGGGGGCGGGGGCCAGACCGGGGAGCTGTTTTTT. V usage is TRBV24-1 and J usage is TRBJ2-2; tentative D call: TRBD2 (7 bases). Trimming cost V 9 bases and J 5 bases, with 21 bases left between them. The germline V gene encodes CDR1 KGHDR and CDR2 SFDVKD. CDR3 length equals 16 residues.